This section outlines one T cell receptor (beta chain) sequence together with its context. The target antigen is unknown. The sample comes from a study of early T cells in non-severe SARS-CoV-2 infection. Study context: Chains stayed unpaired after sequencing of bulk RNA from unsorted whole blood. General study findings and limits: Clonotype matching in VDJdb favored anti-spike CD8 responses and did not capture private and CD4 specificities.

TCRdb used MiXCR to reprocess the 5' RACE reads, holding one entry per CDR3 protein. The sample has 75,000 to 100,000 distinct CDR3 sequences; roughly 17% are singletons. The CDR3 is 14 residues long. V lost 5 bases to trimming and J lost 8 bases, with 13 bases between them. The germline gives CDR1 SGHTA, CDR2 FQGNSA. The sequencing input was whole blood. The sequence was collected from an adult who was a healthcare worker with PCR-confirmed SARS-CoV-2 infection or an uninfected control (not recorded which). The chain uses TRBV7-2 and TRBJ1-6, with a possible D match to TRBD1 (5 bases). CDR3 sequence (DNA): TGTGCCAGCAGCCCCCGGGCGACAGATTCACCCCTCCACTTT. Encoded protein: CASSPRATDSPLHF.